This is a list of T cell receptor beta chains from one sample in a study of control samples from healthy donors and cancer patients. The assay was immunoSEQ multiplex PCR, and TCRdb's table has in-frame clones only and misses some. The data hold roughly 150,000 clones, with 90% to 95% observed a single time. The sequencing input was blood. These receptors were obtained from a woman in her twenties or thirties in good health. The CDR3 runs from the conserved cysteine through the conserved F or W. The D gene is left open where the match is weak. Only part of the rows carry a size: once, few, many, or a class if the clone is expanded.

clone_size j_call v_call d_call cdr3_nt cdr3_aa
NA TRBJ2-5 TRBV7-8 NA TGTGCCAGCAGCTTAGGTATAGGGACAGAGACCCAGTACTTC CASSLGIGTETQYF
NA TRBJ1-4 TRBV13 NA TGTGCCAGCAGCCCCTGGACATACGGGGATGAAAAACTGTTTTTT CASSPWTYGDEKLFF
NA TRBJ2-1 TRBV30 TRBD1 TGTGCCTGGAGTACCCCGTGGGACAGCTCCTACAATGAGCAGTTCTTC CAWSTPWDSSYNEQFF
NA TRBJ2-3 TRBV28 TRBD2 TGTGCCAGCAGCGGGACTAGCGGGACAGATACGCAGTATTTT CASSGTSGTDTQYF
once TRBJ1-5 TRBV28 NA TGTGCCAGCAGTTTAATCGGGGGTCAGCCCCAGCATTTT CASSLIGGQPQHF
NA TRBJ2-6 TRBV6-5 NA TGTGCCAGCAGTTTCGCTCCCTCTGGGGCCAACGTCCTGACTTTC CASSFAPSGANVLTF
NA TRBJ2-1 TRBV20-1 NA TGCAGTGCTAGACTCGGACAGGAGCAGTTCTTC CSARLGQEQFF
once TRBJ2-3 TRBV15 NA TGTGCCACCAGCAAATCGACAGGAGGCACAGATACGCAGTATTTT CATSKSTGGTDTQYF
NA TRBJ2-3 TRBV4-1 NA TGCGCCAGCAGCCAAGTTCGCTCCAGGGACACAGATACGCAGTATTTT CASSQVRSRDTDTQYF
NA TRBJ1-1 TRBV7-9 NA TGTGCCAGCAGCCCAGACAGTCGTCAAGCTTTCTTT CASSPDSRQAFF
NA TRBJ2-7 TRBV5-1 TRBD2 TGCGCCAGCAGACTGGCGGGGGATAGCACCTACGAGCAGTACTTC CASRLAGDSTYEQYF
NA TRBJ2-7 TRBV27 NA TGTGCCAGCAGTTTAAGTTCCGGAAGCTCCTACGAGCAGTACTTC CASSLSSGSSYEQYF
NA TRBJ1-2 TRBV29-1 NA TGCAGCGTTGAAGTTTCAGGGGCGACTTCTTCTTTGAGCTATGGCTACACCTTC CSVEVSGATSSLSYGYTF
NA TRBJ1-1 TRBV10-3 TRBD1 TGTGCCATCAGTCTGGGACAGGGAAACACTGAAGCTTTCTTT CAISLGQGNTEAFF
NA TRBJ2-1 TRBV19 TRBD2 TGTGCCAGTAGGCTAGGGACTAGCGGTTTCAATGAGCAGTTCTTC CASRLGTSGFNEQFF
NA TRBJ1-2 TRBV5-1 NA TGCGCCAGCAGCTTGGAGGGGGGTGGATATGGCTACACCTTC CASSLEGGGYGYTF
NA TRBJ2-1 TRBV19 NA TGTGCCAGTAGTATACAGGGGGGTATTGCCAGTGAGCAGTTCTTC CASSIQGGIASEQFF
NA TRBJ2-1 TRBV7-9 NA TGTGCCAGCAGCTTAACTTCTGGGGTTGAGCAGTTCTTC CASSLTSGVEQFF
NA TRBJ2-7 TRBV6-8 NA TGTGCCAGCAGTACCCGGGACCCCGTTAACTACGAGCAGTACTTC CASSTRDPVNYEQYF
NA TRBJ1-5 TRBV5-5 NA TGTGCCAGCAGCTTGGGCGTGGTGGTGGGCAATCAGCCCCAGCATTTT CASSLGVVVGNQPQHF
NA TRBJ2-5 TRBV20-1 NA TGCAGTGCATACAGACAAGAGACCCAGTACTTC CSAYRQETQYF
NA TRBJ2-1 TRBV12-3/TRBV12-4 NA TGTGCCAGCACCACCCCTCCGGGGACCGAGCAGTTCTTC CASTTPPGTEQFF
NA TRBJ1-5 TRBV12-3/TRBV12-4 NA TGTGCCAGCAGTGTAGGGCTAATTTCCCAGCATTTT CASSVGLISQHF
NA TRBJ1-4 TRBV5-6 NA TGTGCCAGCAGCTTCCGGCGAACTAATGAAAAACTGTTTTTT CASSFRRTNEKLFF
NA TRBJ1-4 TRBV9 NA TGTGCCAGCAGCGTAACTGCCGGGGTTAATGAAAAACTGTTTTTT CASSVTAGVNEKLFF
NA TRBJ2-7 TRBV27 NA TGTGCCAGCAGTTTACGAGGTCCAGGGTCCTACGAGCAGTACTTC CASSLRGPGSYEQYF
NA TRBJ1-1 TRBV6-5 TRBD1 TGTGCCAGCAGAAGAACAGGGGAGGGCACTGAAGCTTTCTTT CASRRTGEGTEAFF
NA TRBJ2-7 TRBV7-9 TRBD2 TGTGCCAGCAGTAGGAGAGCGGGAGAGGGGGTAAGGTACGAGCAGTACTTC CASSRRAGEGVRYEQYF
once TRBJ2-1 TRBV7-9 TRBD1 TGTGCCAGCAGCTCCCCGGGACAGGGATACAATGAGCAGTTCTTC CASSSPGQGYNEQFF
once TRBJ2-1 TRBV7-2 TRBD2 TGTGCCAGCAGCGAGGGGGCGGGAGGGCCCTATGAGCAGTTCTTC CASSEGAGGPYEQFF
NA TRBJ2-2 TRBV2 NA TGTGCCAGCAGTGAACGGGGGAGGAACACCGGGGAGCTGTTTTTT CASSERGRNTGELFF
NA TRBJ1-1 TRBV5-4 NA TGTGCCAGCAGCTTGCGAGGGAACACTGAAGCTTTCTTT CASSLRGNTEAFF
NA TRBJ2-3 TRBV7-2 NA TGTGCCAGCAGCCTCCCCCCCTCCTACTACACAGATACGCAGTATTTT CASSLPPSYYTDTQYF
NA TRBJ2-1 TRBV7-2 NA TGTGCCAGCAGCTTCGTACGGGAGAATGAGCAGTTCTTC CASSFVRENEQFF
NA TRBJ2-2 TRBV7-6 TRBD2 TGTGCCAGCAGCTTAGCCGCCAGCGGGAGGCCCCCGAACACCGGGGAGCTGTTTTTT CASSLAASGRPPNTGELFF
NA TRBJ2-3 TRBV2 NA TGTGCCAGCAGAGGACTATCCGGCACAGATACGCAGTATTTT CASRGLSGTDTQYF
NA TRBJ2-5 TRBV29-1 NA TGCAGCGTTGTAGGGGCAGACCGACAAGAGACCCAGTACTTC CSVVGADRQETQYF